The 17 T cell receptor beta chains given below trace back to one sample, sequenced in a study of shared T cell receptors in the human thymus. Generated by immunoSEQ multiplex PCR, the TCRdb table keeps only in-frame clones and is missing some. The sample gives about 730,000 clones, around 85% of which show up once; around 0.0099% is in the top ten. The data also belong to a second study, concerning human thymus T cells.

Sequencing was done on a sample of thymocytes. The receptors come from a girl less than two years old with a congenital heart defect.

The CDR3: CASRRQVATNEKLFF. In DNA, the CDR3 is TGTGCCAGCAGAAGACAGGTTGCAACTAATGAAAAACTGTTTTTT. The chain couples TRBV28 to TRBJ1-4, with D tentatively TRBD1 (6 bases). Germline loops: CDR1 MDHEN, CDR2 SYDVKM. CDR3 length: 15 residues. V gave up 6 bases and J gave up 0 bases, with 11 bases separating them.

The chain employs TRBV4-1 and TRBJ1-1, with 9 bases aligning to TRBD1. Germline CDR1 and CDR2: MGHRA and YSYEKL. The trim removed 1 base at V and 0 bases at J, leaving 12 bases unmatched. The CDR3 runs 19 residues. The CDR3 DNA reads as TGCGCCAGCAGCCAAGTCTGGGGACAGGGATTTTCCATGAACACTGAAGCTTTCTTT. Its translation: CASSQVWGQGFSMNTEAFF.

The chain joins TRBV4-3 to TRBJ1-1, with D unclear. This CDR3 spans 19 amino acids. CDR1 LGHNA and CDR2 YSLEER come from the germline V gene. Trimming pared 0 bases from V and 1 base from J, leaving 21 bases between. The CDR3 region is CASSQEESRRSPSNTEAFF. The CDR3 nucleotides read TGCGCCAGCAGCCAAGAAGAGAGCCGCCGTTCCCCCTCGAACACTGAAGCTTTCTTT.

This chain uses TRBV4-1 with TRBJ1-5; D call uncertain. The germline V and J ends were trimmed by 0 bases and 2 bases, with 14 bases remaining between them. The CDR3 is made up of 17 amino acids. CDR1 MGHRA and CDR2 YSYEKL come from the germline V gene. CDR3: CASSQDESPLGNQPQHF. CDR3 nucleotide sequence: TGCGCCAGCAGCCAAGATGAGAGTCCCCTGGGCAATCAGCCCCAGCATTTT.

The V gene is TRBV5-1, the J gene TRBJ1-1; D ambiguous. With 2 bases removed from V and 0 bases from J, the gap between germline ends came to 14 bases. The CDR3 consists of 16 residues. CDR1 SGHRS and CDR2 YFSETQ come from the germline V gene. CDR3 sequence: CASSLDNQDLNTEAFF. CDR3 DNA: TGCGCCAGCAGCTTAGACAACCAAGATTTGAACACTGAAGCTTTCTTT.

CDR3 nucleotide sequence: TGCGCCAGCAGCTTGGAGAACAGGGGAGGCATGAACACTGAAGCTTTCTTT. This codes for CASSLENRGGMNTEAFF. The chain combines TRBV5-1 with TRBJ1-1; 7 nucleotides agree with TRBD1. The germline gives CDR1 SGHRS, CDR2 YFSETQ. The CDR3 has 17 amino acids. J gave up 0 bases and V 0 bases, and 8 bases lay outside the gene matches.

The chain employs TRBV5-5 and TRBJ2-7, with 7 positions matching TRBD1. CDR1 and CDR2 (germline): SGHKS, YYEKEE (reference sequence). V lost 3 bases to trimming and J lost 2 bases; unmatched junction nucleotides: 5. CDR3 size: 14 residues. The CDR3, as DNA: TGTGCCAGCAGCTCCTGGGACAGCCCCTACGAGCAGTACTTC. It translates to CASSSWDSPYEQYF.

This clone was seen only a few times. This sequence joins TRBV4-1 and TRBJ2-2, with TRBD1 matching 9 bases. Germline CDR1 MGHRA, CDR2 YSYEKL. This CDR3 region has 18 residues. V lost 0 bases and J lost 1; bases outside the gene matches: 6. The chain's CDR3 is CASSQDHGQGLNTGELFF. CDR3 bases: TGCGCCAGCAGCCAAGATCATGGACAGGGGTTGAACACCGGGGAGCTGTTTTTT.

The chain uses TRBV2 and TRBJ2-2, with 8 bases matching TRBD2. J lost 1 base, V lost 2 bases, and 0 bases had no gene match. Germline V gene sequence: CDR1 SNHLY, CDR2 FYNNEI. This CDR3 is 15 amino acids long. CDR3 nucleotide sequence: TGTGCCAGCAGTGAACTAGCGGGGAACACCGGGGAGCTGTTTTTT. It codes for CASSELAGNTGELFF.

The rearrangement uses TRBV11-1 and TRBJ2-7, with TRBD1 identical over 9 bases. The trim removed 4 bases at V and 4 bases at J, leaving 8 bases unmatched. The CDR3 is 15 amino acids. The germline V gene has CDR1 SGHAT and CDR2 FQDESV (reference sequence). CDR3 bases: TGTGCCAGCAGCTCCGCGGACAGGGGAAGGTACGAGCAGTACTTC. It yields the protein CASSSADRGRYEQYF.

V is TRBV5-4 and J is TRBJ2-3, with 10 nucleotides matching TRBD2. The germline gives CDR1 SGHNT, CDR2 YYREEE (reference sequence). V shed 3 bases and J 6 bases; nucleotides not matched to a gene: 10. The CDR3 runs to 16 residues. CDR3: CASSSRPGLARDTQYF. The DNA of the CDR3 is TGTGCCAGCAGCTCTCGACCGGGACTAGCGCGGGATACGCAGTATTTT.

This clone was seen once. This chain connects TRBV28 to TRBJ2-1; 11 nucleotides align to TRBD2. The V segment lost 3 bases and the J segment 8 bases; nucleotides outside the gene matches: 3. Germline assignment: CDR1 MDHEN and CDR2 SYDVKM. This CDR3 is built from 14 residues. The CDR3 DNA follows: TGTGCCAGCAGTTTTAGCGGGGGGGCGCATGAGCAGTTCTTC. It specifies CASSFSGGAHEQFF. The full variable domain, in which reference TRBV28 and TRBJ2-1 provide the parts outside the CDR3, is DVKVTQSSRYLVKRTGEKVFLECVQDMDHENMFWYRQDPGLGLRLIYFSYDVKMKEKGDIPEGYSVSREKKERFSLILESASTNQTSMYLCASSFSGGAHEQFFGPGTRLTVL.

The CDR3 nucleotides are TGTGCCAGCAGCCCGTCTCGAGCCTTGCCTGGAAACACCATATATTTT. Protein sequence: CASSPSRALPGNTIYF. The chain combines TRBV14 with TRBJ1-3; no reliable D call. V shed 4 bases and J shed 2 bases, with 15 bases lying between them. From germline, CDR1 is SGHDN and CDR2 FVKESK. The CDR3 is 16 residues long.

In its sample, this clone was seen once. The CDR3: CAWGALLGQEGFYEQYF. CDR3 DNA sequence: TGTGCCTGGGGGGCATTATTGGGGCAGGAGGGTTTTTACGAGCAGTACTTC. The chain joins TRBV30 to TRBJ2-7; TRBD2 is a possible D gene (6 bases). The V end was cut by 5 bases, the J end by 4 bases, with 27 bases between. There are 17 residues in the CDR3. Germline CDR1 GTSNPN, CDR2 SVGIG (reference sequence).

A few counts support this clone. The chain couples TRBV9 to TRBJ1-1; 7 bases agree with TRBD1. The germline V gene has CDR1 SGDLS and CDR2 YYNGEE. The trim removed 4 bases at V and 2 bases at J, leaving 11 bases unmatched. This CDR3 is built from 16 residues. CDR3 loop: CASSPIITGDNTEAFF. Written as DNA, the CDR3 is TGTGCCAGCAGCCCCATTATTACAGGGGACAACACTGAAGCTTTCTTT.

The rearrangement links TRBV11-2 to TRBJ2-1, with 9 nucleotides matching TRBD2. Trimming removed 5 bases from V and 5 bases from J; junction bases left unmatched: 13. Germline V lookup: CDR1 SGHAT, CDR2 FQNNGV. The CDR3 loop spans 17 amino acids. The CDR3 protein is CASSPPCERGVNNEQFF. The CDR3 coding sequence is TGTGCCAGCAGCCCCCCCTGCGAGCGGGGGGTTAACAATGAGCAGTTCTTC.

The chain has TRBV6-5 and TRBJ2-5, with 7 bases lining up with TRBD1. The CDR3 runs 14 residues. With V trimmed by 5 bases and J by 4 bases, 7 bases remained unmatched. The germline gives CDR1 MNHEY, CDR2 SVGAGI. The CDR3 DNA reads TGTGCCAGCAGTCAACAGGGGATTGGAGAGACCCAGTACTTC. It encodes CASSQQGIGETQYF.